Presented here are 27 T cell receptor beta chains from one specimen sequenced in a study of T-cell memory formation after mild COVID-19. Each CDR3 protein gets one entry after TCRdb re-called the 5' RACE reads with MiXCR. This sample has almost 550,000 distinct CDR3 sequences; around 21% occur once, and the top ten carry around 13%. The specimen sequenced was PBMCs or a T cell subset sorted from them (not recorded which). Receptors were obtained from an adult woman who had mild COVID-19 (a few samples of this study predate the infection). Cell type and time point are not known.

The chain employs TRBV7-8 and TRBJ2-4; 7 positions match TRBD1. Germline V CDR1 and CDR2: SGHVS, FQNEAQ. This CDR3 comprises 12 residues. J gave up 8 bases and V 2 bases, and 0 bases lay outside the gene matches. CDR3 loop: CASSLQGDIQYF. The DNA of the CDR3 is TGTGCCAGCAGCTTACAGGGGGACATTCAGTACTTC.

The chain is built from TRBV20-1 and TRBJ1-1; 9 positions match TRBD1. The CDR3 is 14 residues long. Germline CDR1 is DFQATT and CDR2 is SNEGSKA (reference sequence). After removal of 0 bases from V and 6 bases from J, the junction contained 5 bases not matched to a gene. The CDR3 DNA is TGCAGTGCTAGAGATGGAACAGGGGGCGCTGAAGCTTTCTTT. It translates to CSARDGTGGAEAFF.

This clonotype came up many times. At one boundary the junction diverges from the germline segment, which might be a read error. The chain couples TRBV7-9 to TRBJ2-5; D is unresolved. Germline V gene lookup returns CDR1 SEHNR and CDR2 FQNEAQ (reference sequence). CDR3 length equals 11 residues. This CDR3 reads CASSFQETQYF. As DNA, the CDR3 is TGCGCCAGCAGCTTCCAAGAGACCCAGTACTTC.

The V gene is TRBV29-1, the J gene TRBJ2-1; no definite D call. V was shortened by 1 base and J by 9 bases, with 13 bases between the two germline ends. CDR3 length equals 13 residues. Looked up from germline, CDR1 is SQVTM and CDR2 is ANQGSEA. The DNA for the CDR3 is TGCAGCGTTGAAGCGGCTTGGGTTGGTGAGCAGTTCTTC. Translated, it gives CSVEAAWVGEQFF.

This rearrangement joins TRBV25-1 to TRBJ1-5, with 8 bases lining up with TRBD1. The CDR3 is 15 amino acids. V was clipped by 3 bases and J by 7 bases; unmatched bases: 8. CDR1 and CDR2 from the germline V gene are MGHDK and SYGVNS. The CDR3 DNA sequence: TGTGCCAGCAGTGACTCCGGACAGGGTGGACAGCCCCAGCATTTT. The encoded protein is CASSDSGQGGQPQHF.

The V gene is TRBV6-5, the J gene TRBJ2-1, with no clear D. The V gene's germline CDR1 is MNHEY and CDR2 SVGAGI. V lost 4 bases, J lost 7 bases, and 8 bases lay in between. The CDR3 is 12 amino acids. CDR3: CASSSDTNEQFF. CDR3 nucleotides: TGTGCCAGCAGTTCAGACACGAATGAGCAGTTCTTC.

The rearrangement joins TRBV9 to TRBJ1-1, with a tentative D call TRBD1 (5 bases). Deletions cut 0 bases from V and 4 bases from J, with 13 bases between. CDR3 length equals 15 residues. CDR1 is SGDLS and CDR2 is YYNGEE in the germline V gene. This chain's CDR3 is CASSVEGARGTEAFF. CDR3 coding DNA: TGTGCCAGCAGCGTAGAAGGGGCGAGGGGCACTGAAGCTTTCTTT.

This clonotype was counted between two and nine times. CDR3 protein: CASSPTGQRSYEQYF. Here the CDR3 DNA reads TGCGCCAGCAGCCCAACGGGACAGAGATCCTACGAGCAGTACTTC. The rearrangement uses TRBV5-1 and TRBJ2-7, with TRBD1 matching 7 bases. The germline V gene has CDR1 SGHRS and CDR2 YFSETQ. J was trimmed by 1 base and V by 4 bases; bases with no gene match: 8. This CDR3 comprises 15 residues.

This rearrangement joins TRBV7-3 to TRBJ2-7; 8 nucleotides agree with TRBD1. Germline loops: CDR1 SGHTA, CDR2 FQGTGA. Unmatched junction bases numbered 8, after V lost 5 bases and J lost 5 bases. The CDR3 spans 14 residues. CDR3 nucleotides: TGTGCCAGCAGCAGCCAGGGGGCCTCGGACGAGCAGTACTTC. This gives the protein CASSSQGASDEQYF.

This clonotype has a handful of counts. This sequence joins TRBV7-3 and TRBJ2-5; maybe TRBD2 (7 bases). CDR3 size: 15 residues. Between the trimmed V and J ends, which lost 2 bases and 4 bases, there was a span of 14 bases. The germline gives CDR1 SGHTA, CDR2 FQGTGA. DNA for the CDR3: TGTGCCAGCAGCTTAGTCGGGGGGCTGGGAGAGACCCAGTACTTC. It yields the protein CASSLVGGLGETQYF.

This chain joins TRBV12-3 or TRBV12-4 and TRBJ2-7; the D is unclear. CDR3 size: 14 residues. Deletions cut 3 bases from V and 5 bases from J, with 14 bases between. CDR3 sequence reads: CASSLSSIRHEQYF. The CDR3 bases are TGTGCCAGCAGTTTGAGTAGCATTAGACACGAGCAGTACTTC.

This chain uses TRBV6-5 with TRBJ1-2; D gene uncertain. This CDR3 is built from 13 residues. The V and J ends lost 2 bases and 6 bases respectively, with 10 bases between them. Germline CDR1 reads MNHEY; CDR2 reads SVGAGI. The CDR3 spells CASSYRRDHGYTF. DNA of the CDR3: TGTGCCAGCAGTTACCGGAGGGATCATGGCTACACCTTC.

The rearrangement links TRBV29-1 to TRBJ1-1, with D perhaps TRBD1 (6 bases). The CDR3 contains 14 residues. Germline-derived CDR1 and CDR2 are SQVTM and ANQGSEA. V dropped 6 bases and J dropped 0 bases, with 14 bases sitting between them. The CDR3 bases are TGCAGCGTCAACCACAGGGAAGTGAACACTGAAGCTTTCTTT. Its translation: CSVNHREVNTEAFF.

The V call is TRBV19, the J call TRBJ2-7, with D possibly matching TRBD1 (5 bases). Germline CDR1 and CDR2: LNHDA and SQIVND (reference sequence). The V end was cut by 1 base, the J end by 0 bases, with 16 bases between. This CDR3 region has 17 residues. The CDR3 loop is CASSIVLDSATSYEQYF. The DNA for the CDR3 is TGTGCCAGTAGTATAGTACTCGACAGCGCTACCTCCTACGAGCAGTACTTC. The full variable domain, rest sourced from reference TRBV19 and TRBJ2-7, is DGGITQSPKYLFRKEGQNVTLSCEQNLNHDAMYWYRQDPGQGLRLIYYSQIVNDFQKGDIAEGYSVSREKKESFPLTVTSAQKNPTAFYLCASSIVLDSATSYEQYFGPGTRLTVT.

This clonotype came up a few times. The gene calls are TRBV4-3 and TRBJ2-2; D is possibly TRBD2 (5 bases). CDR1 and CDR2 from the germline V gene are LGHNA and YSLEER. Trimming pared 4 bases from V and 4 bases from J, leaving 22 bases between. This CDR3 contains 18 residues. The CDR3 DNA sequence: TGCGCCAGCAGCCCTTACAGAGCGGCAGAGTCCAGCACCGGGGAGCTGTTTTTT. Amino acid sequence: CASSPYRAAESSTGELFF.

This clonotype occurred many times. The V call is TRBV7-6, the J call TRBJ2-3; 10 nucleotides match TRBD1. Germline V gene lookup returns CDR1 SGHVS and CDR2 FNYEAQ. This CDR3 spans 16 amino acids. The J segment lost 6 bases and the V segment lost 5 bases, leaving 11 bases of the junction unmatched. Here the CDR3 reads CASSRNTGQGSDTQYF. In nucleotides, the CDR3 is TGTGCCAGCAGCCGAAACACGGGACAGGGGTCCGATACGCAGTATTTT.

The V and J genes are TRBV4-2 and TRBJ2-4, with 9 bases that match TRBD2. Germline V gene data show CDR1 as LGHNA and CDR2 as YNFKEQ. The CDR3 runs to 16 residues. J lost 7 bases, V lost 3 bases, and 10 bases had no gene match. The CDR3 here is CASSHDVSSGNNIQYF. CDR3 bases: TGTGCCAGCAGCCACGACGTCTCTAGCGGGAATAACATTCAGTACTTC.

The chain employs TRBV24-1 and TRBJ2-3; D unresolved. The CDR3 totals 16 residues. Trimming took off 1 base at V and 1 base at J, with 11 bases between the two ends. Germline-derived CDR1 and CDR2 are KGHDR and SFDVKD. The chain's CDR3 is CATSDLRRGGTDTQYF. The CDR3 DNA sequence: TGTGCCACCAGTGATTTAAGGAGAGGAGGCACAGATACGCAGTATTTT.

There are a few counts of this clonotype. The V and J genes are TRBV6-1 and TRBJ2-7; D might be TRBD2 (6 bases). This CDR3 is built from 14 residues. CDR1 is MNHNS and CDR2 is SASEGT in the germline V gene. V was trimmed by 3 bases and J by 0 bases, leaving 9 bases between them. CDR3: CASSEAGSSYEQYF. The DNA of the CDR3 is TGTGCCAGCAGTGAGGCCGGGAGCTCCTACGAGCAGTACTTC.

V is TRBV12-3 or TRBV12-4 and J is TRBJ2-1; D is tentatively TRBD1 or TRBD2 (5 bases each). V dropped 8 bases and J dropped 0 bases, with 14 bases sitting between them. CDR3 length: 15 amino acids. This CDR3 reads CASASMGTSYNEQFF. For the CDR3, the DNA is TGTGCCAGCGCCTCAATGGGGACCTCCTACAATGAGCAGTTCTTC.

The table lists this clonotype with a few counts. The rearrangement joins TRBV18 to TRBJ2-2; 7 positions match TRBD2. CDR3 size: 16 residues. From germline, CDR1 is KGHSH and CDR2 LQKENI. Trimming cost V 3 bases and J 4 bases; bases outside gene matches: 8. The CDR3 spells CASSPAPLAATGELFF. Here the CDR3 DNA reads TGTGCCAGCTCACCTGCCCCGCTAGCGGCCACCGGGGAGCTGTTTTTT. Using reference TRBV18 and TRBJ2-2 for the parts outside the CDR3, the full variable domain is NAGVMQNPRHLVRRRGQEARLRCSPMKGHSHVYWYRQLPEEGLKFMVYLQKENIIDESGMPKERFSAEFPKEGPSILRIQQVVRGDSAAYFCASSPAPLAATGELFFGEGSRLTVL.

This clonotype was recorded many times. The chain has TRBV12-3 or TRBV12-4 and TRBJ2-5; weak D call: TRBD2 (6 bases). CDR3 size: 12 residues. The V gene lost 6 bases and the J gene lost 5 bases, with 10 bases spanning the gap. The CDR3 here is CASSFRGETQYF. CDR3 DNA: TGTGCCAGCAGCTTTCGGGGGGAGACCCAGTACTTC.

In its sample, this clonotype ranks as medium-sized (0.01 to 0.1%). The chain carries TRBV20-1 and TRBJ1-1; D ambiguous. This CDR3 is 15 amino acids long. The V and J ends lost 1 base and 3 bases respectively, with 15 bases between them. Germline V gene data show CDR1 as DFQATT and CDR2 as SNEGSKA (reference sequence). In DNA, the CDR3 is TGCAGTGCTAGAGGCAGGCTTCTAAGCGACACTGAAGCTTTCTTT. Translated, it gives CSARGRLLSDTEAFF.

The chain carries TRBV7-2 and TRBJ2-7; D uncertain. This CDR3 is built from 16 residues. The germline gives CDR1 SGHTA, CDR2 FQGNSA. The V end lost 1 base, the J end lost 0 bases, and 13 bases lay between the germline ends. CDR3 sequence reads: CASSLGLGIRSYEQYF. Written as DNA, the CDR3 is TGTGCCAGCAGCTTAGGATTGGGGATCCGCTCCTACGAGCAGTACTTC.

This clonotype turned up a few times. The CDR3 coding sequence is TGTGCCAGCAGCTTGTGGGGGCTACTAGCGGGAGGACCGTACCAAGAGACCCAGTACTTC. Translation: CASSLWGLLAGGPYQETQYF. The chain carries TRBV5-4 and TRBJ2-5; 12 bases are shared with TRBD2. The CDR3 has 20 amino acids. V was pared by 1 base and J by 0 bases, with 13 bases of the junction left unmatched. Germline CDR1 and CDR2: SGHNT and YYREEE (reference sequence).

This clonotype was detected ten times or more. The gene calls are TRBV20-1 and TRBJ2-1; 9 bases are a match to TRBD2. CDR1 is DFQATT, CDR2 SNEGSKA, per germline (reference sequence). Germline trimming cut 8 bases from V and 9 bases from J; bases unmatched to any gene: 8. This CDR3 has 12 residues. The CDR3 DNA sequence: TGCAGTAGTAGCGGGGGAAGGTTTGAGCAGTTCTTC. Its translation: CSSSGGRFEQFF.

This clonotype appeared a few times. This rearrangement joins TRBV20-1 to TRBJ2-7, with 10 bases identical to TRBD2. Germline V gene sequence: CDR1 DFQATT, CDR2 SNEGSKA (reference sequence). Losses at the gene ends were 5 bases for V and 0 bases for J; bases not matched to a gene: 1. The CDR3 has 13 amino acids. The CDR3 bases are TGCAGTGCTCTAGCGGGAGCCTCCTACGAGCAGTACTTC. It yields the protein CSALAGASYEQYF.